This TCR beta chain was captured by sequencing in a study of molecular identifiers for immune sequencing clone quantification. This CDR3 spans 14 amino acids. Trimming left V 3 bases short and J 5 bases short, with 12 bases between. Germline-derived CDR1 and CDR2 are SGHAT and FQNNGV. Study-wide results and limits: Highly expanded clone sizes could end up underestimated if a barcode were shared by identical TCR molecules. Detection of one spiked Jurkat cell's TCR RNA reportedly worked in 980,000 or so naive cells.

MiXCR, run by TCRdb on the PCR reads, gives a single entry per CDR3 protein. The data hold hundreds of thousands of distinct CDR3 sequences, with 15% to 20% observed a single time. Comments on this clonotype: Its antigen is not identified.

Sequenced material: naive CD8+ T cells from blood, with Jurkat cell RNA spiked in. Indicated subset: FACS-sorted CD8+CD4-CCR7+CD45RA+ naive T cells. This clonotype was sampled from a human donor in good health. Some libraries in this study had Jurkat cell RNA spiked in. J is TRBJ2-3 and V is TRBV11-2; the D gene is possibly TRBD1 (5 bases). The DNA of the CDR3 is TGTGCCAGCAGCTTGGTTCAGGGAAGAGATACGCAGTATTTT. Translated: CASSLVQGRDTQYF. The full variable domain, completed using reference TRBV11-2 and TRBJ2-3, is EAGVAQSPRYKIIEKRQSVAFWCNPISGHATLYWYQQILGQGPKLLIQFQNNGVVDDSQLPKDRFSAERLKGVDSTLKIQPAKLEDSAVYLCASSLVQGRDTQYFGPGTRLTVL.